These 5 T cell receptor beta chains originate from one sample sequenced in a study of blood T cell repertoires in COVID-19. Assay used: immunoSEQ multiplex PCR; TCRdb lists only in-frame clones, some missing. This table holds nearly 350,000 clones, more than 75% found once. Specimen: peripheral blood. Source of these receptors: a woman aged 50 to 60 with COVID-19, enrolled during active disease.

This chain joins TRBV11-3 and TRBJ2-1; a possible D gene is TRBD2 (6 bases). The V end was cut by 6 bases, the J end by 0 bases, with 12 bases between. This CDR3 comprises 15 residues. CDR1 and CDR2 from the germline V gene are SGHNT and YENEEA. The CDR3 nucleotides read TGTGCCAGCAGAGTTGACGGGAGCTCCTACAATGAGCAGTTCTTC. Translation gives CASRVDGSSYNEQFF.

The rearrangement uses TRBV7-6 and TRBJ2-2, with TRBD1 matching over 7 bases. Germline V gene data show CDR1 as SGHVS and CDR2 as FNYEAQ. V shed 5 bases, J shed 0 bases, and the junction held 6 bases outside the gene matches. There are 16 residues in the CDR3. The CDR3 DNA reads TGTGCCAGCAGCCAGGGGACAGTCGCGAACACCGGGGAGCTGTTTTTT. Protein product: CASSQGTVANTGELFF.

This clone has just a few counts. V usage is TRBV25-1 and J usage is TRBJ1-6; D is unclear. CDR1 is MGHDK, CDR2 SYGVNS, per germline. The CDR3 is 12 residues long. Between the trimmed V and J ends, which lost 3 bases and 7 bases, there was a span of 4 bases. The CDR3 nucleotides are TGTGCCAGCAGTGACCCGAATTCACCCCTCCACTTT. It yields the protein CASSDPNSPLHF.

The chain carries TRBV29-1 and TRBJ1-1, with D possibly TRBD1 on 6 matching bases. The CDR3 has 11 residues. CDR1 and CDR2 from the germline V gene are SQVTM and ANQGSEA. V dropped 6 bases and J dropped 4 bases, with 9 bases sitting between them. The CDR3, as DNA: TGCAGCGTATACAGGGCCACTGAAGCTTTCTTT. Its protein is CSVYRATEAFF.

V is TRBV6-2 or TRBV6-3 and J is TRBJ2-1; no reliable D call. The V and J ends lost 3 bases and 2 bases respectively, with 8 bases between them. Germline V gene sequence: CDR1 MNHEY, CDR2 SVGEGT. CDR3 length equals 14 residues. CDR3: CASSYVAAYNEQFF. In nucleotides, the CDR3 is TGTGCCAGCAGTTATGTGGCCGCCTACAATGAGCAGTTCTTC.